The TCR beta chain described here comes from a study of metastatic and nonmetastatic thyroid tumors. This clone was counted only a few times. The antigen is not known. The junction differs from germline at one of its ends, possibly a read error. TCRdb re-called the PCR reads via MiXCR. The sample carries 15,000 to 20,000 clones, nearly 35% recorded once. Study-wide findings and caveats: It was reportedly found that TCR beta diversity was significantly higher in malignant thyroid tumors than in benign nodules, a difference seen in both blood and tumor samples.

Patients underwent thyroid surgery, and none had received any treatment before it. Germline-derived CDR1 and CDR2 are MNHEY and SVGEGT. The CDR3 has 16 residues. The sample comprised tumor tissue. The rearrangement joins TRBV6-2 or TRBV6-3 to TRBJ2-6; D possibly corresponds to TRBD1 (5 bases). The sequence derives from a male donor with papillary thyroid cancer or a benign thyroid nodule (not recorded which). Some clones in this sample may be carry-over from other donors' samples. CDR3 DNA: TGTGCCAGCAGTTACTCGGAGTACTCTGGGGCCAACGTCCTTACTTTC. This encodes CASSYSEYSGANVLTF.